This TCR beta chain was observed in a study of T cell repertoires in cytomegalovirus infection. This clonotype was observed at least ten times. Its antigen remains unidentified. Germline CDR1 and CDR2: SGDLS and YYNGEE. V lost 2 bases and J 4 bases, leaving 10 bases between the germline ends. The CDR3 sequence is 13 residues long. MiXCR, applied by TCRdb to the reads, yields one record per CDR3 protein. The table shows about 51,000 distinct CDR3 sequences, with 15% to 25% occurring only once. The specimen was CD8+ T cells from cultured PBMCs, collected from culture after CMV antigen stimulation. The chain is built from TRBV9 and TRBJ2-7; D gene ambiguous. The TCR sequence derives from a human donor in good health (CMV status not recorded). Some clones in this sample may be carry-over from other donors' samples. CDR3 nucleotides: TGTGCCAGCAGCGTTAGCACGTCTTACGAGCAGTACTTC. It is translated as CASSVSTSYEQYF.